The 10 T cell receptor beta chains below come from one sample, sequenced in a study of T cells in Graves' hyperthyroidism and ophthalmopathy. Amplified TCR beta CDR3 regions came from RNA transcripts. RT-PCR in the first round (using the HTBI primer set) targeted the TCR CDR3. TCRdb itself ran the multiplex PCR reads through MiXCR, one entry per CDR3 protein. The table includes 300,000 to 500,000 distinct CDR3 sequences, about 14% detected once. The sample comprised blood. These receptors all come from a man in his forties or fifties with Graves' ophthalmopathy.

In nucleotides, the CDR3 is TGTGCCTGCCATGAGGGGATTGGGTCTTTCTTT. Residues: CACHEGIGSFF. V usage is TRBV30 and J usage is TRBJ1-1; TRBD1 is a possible D gene (5 bases). This CDR3 contains 11 residues. Germline V CDR1 and CDR2: GTSNPN, SVGIG (reference sequence). V gave up 6 bases and J gave up 12 bases, with 17 bases separating them.

The chain carries TRBV28 and TRBJ2-1; 9 bases align to TRBD1. V lost 11 bases, J lost 4 bases, and 3 bases stayed unmatched. The CDR3 consists of 12 residues. The V gene's germline CDR1 is MDHEN and CDR2 SYDVKM. CDR3 sequence: CAGGTGYNEQFF. The CDR3 DNA sequence: TGTGCCGGTGGGACAGGGTACAATGAGCAGTTCTTC. The entire variable domain, with the rest obtained from reference TRBV28 and TRBJ2-1, is as follows: DVKVTQSSRYLVKRTGEKVFLECVQDMDHENMFWYRQDPGLGLRLIYFSYDVKMKEKGDIPEGYSVSREKKERFSLILESASTNQTSMYLCAGGTGYNEQFFGPGTRLTVL.

The rearrangement links TRBV7-9 to TRBJ1-4, with 9 bases fitting TRBD1. The CDR3 has 14 residues. Per germline, CDR1 SEHNR and CDR2 FQNEAQ (reference sequence). With V trimmed by 5 bases and J by 8 bases, 6 bases remained unmatched. CDR3 protein: CASSLQDRGEKLFF. The CDR3 bases are TGTGCCAGCAGCCTGCAGGACAGGGGCGAAAAACTGTTTTTT.

The gene calls are TRBV5-5 and TRBJ1-1; the D gene is possibly TRBD1 (6 bases). The CDR3 sequence is 15 residues long. The V gene lost 2 bases and the J gene lost 3 bases, with 14 bases spanning the gap. The germline CDR1 and CDR2 sequences are SGHKS and YYEKEE (reference sequence). This CDR3 reads CASSLTGRVDTEAFF. The CDR3 DNA follows: TGTGCCAGCAGCTTAACAGGGCGCGTCGACACTGAAGCTTTCTTT.

At least ten counts were recorded for this clonotype. The chain has TRBV9 and TRBJ2-3; D may be TRBD1 or TRBD2 (7 bases each). From germline, CDR1 is SGDLS and CDR2 YYNGEE. The CDR3 has 15 amino acids. The V gene lost 0 bases and the J gene lost 4 bases, with 12 bases spanning the gap. CDR3 region: CASSVAQGGADTQYF. In nucleotides, the CDR3 is TGTGCCAGCAGCGTAGCTCAGGGGGGGGCAGATACGCAGTATTTT.

This clonotype was counted many times. The gene calls are TRBV30 and TRBJ2-1; no reliable D call. Trimming stripped 5 bases from V and 10 bases from J, with 12 bases between. CDR3 length: 11 residues. Looked up from germline, CDR1 is GTSNPN and CDR2 is SVGIG (reference sequence). The CDR3 DNA sequence: TGTGCCTGGGGTGACGACCAGGAGCAGTTCTTC. It is translated as CAWGDDQEQFF.

Many counts were recorded for this clonotype. The gene calls are TRBV30 and TRBJ2-7, with D perhaps matching TRBD1 (5 bases). Germline loops: CDR1 GTSNPN, CDR2 SVGIG (reference sequence). The CDR3 runs to 13 residues. V was shortened by 1 base and J by 4 bases, with 11 bases between the two germline ends. CDR3 protein: CAWSEGHKYEQYF. In nucleotides, the CDR3 is TGTGCCTGGAGTGAAGGACACAAATACGAGCAGTACTTC.

This clonotype was recorded many times. The chain recombines TRBV3-1 with TRBJ2-3, with D perhaps being TRBD1 or TRBD2 (7 bases each). Germline V lookup: CDR1 LGHDT, CDR2 YNNKEL (reference sequence). This CDR3 is 14 amino acids long. V shed 0 bases and J shed 9 bases, with 13 bases lying between them. In nucleotides, the CDR3 is TGTGCCAGCAGCCAAGATAGGGGGCGGGGGACGCAGTATTTT. Translating it yields CASSQDRGRGTQYF.

This clonotype was observed at least ten times. The V gene is TRBV11-2, the J gene TRBJ2-3; 10 bases match TRBD2. Trimming at V came to 6 bases and at J to 6 bases, leaving 15 bases not matched to a gene. Germline lookup yields CDR1 SGHAT and CDR2 FQNNGV. CDR3 length equals 17 residues. The CDR3 is CASRFLTGTSETDTQYF. CDR3 DNA: TGTGCCAGCAGATTTCTTACCGGGACTAGCGAGACGGATACGCAGTATTTT.

This sequence joins TRBV9 and TRBJ2-7, with D perhaps matching TRBD1 or TRBD2 (7 bases each). The germline CDR1 and CDR2 sequences are SGDLS and YYNGEE. CDR3 size: 15 residues. The V end lost 1 base, the J end lost 3 bases, and 14 bases lay between the germline ends. CDR3 region: CASSVQGGRNYEQYF. The CDR3 DNA is TGTGCCAGCAGCGTACAGGGGGGGAGGAACTACGAGCAGTACTTC.